This T cell receptor (beta chain) is from a study of blood T cell repertoires in COVID-19. The overall study: The United States, Italy and Spain were the sources of the acute and convalescent COVID-19 samples. T cells, B-cell-depleted T cells, or PBMCs supplied cDNA or gDNA.

CDR1 is MGHDK and CDR2 is SYGVNS in the germline V gene. The CDR3 is made up of 16 amino acids. V lost 6 bases and J 0 bases, leaving 15 bases between the germline ends. How the authors handled the data: Amplification of reference gene primers was used by the study to estimate nucleated cell counts. Generated by immunoSEQ multiplex PCR, the TCRdb table keeps only in-frame clones and is missing some. V, J and clone size are taken as reported in that table, and D and trimming were inferred from the DNA itself. The data contain approximately 56,000 clones, 89% of them singletons. Seattle patients were enrolled while actively infected and followed longitudinally.

This receptor was taken from a woman aged 60-75 years with COVID-19, enrolled during active disease. The specimen sequenced was peripheral blood. This chain joins TRBV25-1 and TRBJ2-1; tentatively, D is TRBD2 (5 bases). CDR3 protein: CASSPGLASSYNEQFF. Here the CDR3 DNA reads TGTGCCAGCAGCCCCGGACTGGCGAGCTCCTACAATGAGCAGTTCTTC. The full variable domain, its missing parts supplied by reference TRBV25-1 and TRBJ2-1, is EADIYQTPRYLVIGTGKKITLECSQTMGHDKMYWYQQDPGMELHLIHYSYGVNSTEKGDLSSESTVSRIRTEHFPLTLESARPSHTSQYLCASSPGLASSYNEQFFGPGTRLTVL.